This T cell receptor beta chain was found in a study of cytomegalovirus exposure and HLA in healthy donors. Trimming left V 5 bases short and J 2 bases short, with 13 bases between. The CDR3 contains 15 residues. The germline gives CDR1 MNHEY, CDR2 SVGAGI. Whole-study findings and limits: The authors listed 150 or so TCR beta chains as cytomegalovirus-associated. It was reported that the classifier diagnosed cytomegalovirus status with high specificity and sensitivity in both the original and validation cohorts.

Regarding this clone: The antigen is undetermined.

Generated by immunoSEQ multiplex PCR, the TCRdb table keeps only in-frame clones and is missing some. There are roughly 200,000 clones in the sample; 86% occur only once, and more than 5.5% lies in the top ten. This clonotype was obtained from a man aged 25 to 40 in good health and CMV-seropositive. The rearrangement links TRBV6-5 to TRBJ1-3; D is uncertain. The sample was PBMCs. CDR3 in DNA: TGTGCCAGCAGTCCCTTGAAGGGCACTGGAAACACCATATATTTT. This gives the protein CASSPLKGTGNTIYF.